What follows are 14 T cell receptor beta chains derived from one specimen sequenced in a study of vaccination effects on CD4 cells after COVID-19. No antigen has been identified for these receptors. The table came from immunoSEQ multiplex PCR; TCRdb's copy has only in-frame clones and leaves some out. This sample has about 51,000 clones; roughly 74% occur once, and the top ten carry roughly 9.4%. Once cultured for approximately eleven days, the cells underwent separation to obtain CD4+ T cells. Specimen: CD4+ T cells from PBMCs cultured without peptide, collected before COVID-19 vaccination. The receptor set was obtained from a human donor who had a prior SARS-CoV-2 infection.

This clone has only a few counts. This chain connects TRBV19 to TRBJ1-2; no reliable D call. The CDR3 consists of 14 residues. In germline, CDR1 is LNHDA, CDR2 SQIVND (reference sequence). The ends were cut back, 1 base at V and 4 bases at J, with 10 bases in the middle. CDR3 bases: TGTGCCAGTAGTATAGCTTTGACTGGCTATGGCTACACCTTC. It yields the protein CASSIALTGYGYTF.

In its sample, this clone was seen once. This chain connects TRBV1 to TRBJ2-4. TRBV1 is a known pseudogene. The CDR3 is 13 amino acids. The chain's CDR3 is CTSRTDGKYIQYF. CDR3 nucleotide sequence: TGCACCAGCAGGACCGACGGAAAGTACATTCAGTACTTC.

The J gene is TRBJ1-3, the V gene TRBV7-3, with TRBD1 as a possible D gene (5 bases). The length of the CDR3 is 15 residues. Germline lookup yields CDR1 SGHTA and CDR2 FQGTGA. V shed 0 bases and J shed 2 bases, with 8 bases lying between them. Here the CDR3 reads CASSLTGTTGNTIYF. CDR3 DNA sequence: TGTGCCAGCAGCTTAACGGGGACTACTGGAAACACCATATATTTT.

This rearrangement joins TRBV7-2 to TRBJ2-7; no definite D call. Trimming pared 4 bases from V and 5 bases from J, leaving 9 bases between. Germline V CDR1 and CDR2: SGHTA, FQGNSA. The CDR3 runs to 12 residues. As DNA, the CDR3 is TGTGCCAGCAGCTCCCCCTGGGACGAGCAGTACTTC. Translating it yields CASSSPWDEQYF.

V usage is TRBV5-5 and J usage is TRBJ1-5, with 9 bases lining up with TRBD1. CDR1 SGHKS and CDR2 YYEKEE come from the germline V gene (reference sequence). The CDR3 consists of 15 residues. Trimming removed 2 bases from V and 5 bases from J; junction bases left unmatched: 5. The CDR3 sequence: CASSFTGGRDQPQHF. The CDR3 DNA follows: TGTGCCAGCAGCTTTACAGGGGGCAGAGATCAGCCCCAGCATTTT.

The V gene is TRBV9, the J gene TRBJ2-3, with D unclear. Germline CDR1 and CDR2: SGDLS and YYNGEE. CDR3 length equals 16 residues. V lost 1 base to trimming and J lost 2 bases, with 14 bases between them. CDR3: CASSVFSESYTDTQYF. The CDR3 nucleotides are TGTGCCAGCAGCGTATTTTCAGAATCTTACACAGATACGCAGTATTTT.

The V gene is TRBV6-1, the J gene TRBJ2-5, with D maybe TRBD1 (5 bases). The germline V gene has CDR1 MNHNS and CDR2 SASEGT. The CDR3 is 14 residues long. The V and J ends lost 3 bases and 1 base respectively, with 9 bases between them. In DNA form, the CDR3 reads TGTGCCAGCAGTGAGGGGCTGGTCCAAGAGACCCAGTACTTC. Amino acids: CASSEGLVQETQYF.

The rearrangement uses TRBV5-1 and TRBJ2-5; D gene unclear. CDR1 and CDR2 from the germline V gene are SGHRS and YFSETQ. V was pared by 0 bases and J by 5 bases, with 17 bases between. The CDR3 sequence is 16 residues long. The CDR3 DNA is TGCGCCAGCAGCTTGGCCATTAGCTTGTCGTTGGAGACCCAGTACTTC. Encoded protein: CASSLAISLSLETQYF.

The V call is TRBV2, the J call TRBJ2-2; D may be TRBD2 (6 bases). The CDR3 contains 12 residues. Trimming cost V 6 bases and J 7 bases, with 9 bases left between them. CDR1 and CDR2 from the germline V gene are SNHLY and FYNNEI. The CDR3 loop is CASRRDGGELFF. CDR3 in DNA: TGTGCCAGCAGGCGGGACGGCGGGGAGCTGTTTTTT.

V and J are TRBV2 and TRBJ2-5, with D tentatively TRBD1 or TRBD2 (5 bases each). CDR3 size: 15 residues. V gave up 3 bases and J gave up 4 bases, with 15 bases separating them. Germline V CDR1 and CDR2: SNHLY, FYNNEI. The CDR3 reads CASSDFGGWGETQYF. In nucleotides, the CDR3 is TGTGCCAGCAGTGATTTTGGGGGATGGGGAGAGACCCAGTACTTC.

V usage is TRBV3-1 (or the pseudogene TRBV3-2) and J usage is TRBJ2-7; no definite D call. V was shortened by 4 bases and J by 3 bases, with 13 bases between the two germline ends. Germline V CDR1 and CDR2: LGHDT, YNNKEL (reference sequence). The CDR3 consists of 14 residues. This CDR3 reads CASSPPNGDYEQYF. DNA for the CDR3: TGTGCCAGCAGCCCCCCCAACGGCGACTACGAGCAGTACTTC.

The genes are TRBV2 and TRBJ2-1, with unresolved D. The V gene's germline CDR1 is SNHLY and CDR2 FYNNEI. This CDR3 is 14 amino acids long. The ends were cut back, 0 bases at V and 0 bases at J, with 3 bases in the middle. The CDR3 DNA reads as TGTGCCAGCAGTGAAGCAAGCTCCTACAATGAGCAGTTCTTC. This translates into CASSEASSYNEQFF.

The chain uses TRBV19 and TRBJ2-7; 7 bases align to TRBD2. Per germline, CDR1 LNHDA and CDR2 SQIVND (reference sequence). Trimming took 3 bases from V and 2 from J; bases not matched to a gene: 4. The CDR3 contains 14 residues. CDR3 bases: TGTGCCAGTAGTATTGGCGGGGGACCCTACGAGCAGTACTTC. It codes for CASSIGGGPYEQYF.

In DNA, the CDR3 is TGTGCCAGCAGCTTAGGGGACAGCATGAACACTGAAGCTTTCTTT. It encodes CASSLGDSMNTEAFF. The rearrangement links TRBV11-3 to TRBJ1-1, with 7 bases fitting TRBD1. Germline lookup yields CDR1 SGHNT and CDR2 YENEEA. The CDR3 sequence is 15 residues long. Trimming removed 1 base from V and 0 bases from J; junction bases left unmatched: 2.